The 27 T cell receptor beta chains below come from one sample, sequenced in a study of blood T cell repertoires in COVID-19. Assay used: immunoSEQ multiplex PCR; TCRdb lists only in-frame clones, some missing. Altogether approximately 150,000 clones are present, approximately 93% being singletons, with the ten largest covering less than 2%. The sequenced sample was peripheral blood. All receptors derive from a woman aged 55-70 years with COVID-19, enrolled during active disease.

This clone was seen just once. J is TRBJ1-2 and V is TRBV19; weak D call: TRBD1 (5 bases). V lost 0 bases and J lost 5, with 7 bases in between. Germline V gene lookup returns CDR1 LNHDA and CDR2 SQIVND (reference sequence). The CDR3 runs to 13 residues. Here the CDR3 DNA reads TGTGCCAGTAGTATAGACAGGGATTATGGCTACACCTTC. Its protein is CASSIDRDYGYTF.

The chain has TRBV6-5 and TRBJ2-3; D is uncertain. CDR3 size: 10 residues. From germline, CDR1 is MNHEY and CDR2 SVGAGI. V lost 9 bases and J lost 6, with 7 bases in between. CDR3 sequence: CARPMDTQYF. In DNA form, the CDR3 reads TGTGCCAGGCCTATGGATACGCAGTATTTT.

The genes are TRBV13 and TRBJ2-3, with 10 bases that match TRBD2. The CDR3 covers 15 residues. V dropped 9 bases and J dropped 4; count of bases not matched to a gene: 10. Germline V gives CDR1 PRHDT, CDR2 FYEKMQ (reference sequence). The CDR3 loop reads CASSQVAGGPDTQYF. The CDR3 DNA reads TGTGCCAGTAGTCAGGTAGCGGGGGGCCCAGATACGCAGTATTTT.

The chain combines TRBV5-1 with TRBJ2-3; D might be TRBD1 (6 bases). The CDR3 totals 16 residues. Trimming took off 4 bases at V and 0 bases at J, with 15 bases between the two ends. The germline gives CDR1 SGHRS, CDR2 YFSETQ. CDR3 in amino acids: CASSRGTLTSTDTQYF. Written as DNA, the CDR3 is TGCGCCAGCAGCCGAGGGACACTCACTAGCACAGATACGCAGTATTTT.

This chain links TRBV9 with TRBJ1-1, with TRBD1 matching over 7 bases. CDR1 and CDR2 from the germline V gene are SGDLS and YYNGEE. The CDR3 loop spans 14 amino acids. Unmatched junction bases numbered 2, after V lost 3 bases and J lost 0 bases. In nucleotides, the CDR3 is TGTGCCAGCAGCGGGGGACAGTTGAACACTGAAGCTTTCTTT. Translated: CASSGGQLNTEAFF. Based on the CDR3 plus reference TRBV9 and TRBJ1-1, the full variable domain is DSGVTQTPKHLITATGQRVTLRCSPRSGDLSVYWYQQSLDQGLQFLIQYYNGEERAKGNILERFSAQQFPDLHSELNLSSLELGDSALYFCASSGGQLNTEAFFGQGTRLTVV.

The V and J genes are TRBV5-1 and TRBJ2-3; possibly TRBD2 for D (6 bases). Trimming left V 0 bases short and J 4 bases short, with 12 bases between. Germline V lookup: CDR1 SGHRS, CDR2 YFSETQ. This CDR3 is 15 amino acids long. The DNA of the CDR3 is TGCGCCAGCAGCTTGGGCCAGGGAGGTCCAGATACGCAGTATTTT. This encodes CASSLGQGGPDTQYF.

V usage is TRBV28 and J usage is TRBJ1-5; 7 nucleotides line up with TRBD1. Germline assignment: CDR1 MDHEN and CDR2 SYDVKM. Losses at the gene ends were 3 bases for V and 3 bases for J; bases not matched to a gene: 5. The CDR3 length is 15 residues. CDR3 loop: CASSLRGGYNQPQHF. CDR3 coding DNA: TGTGCCAGCAGTTTGAGAGGGGGCTACAATCAGCCCCAGCATTTT. The variable domain in full, completed from reference TRBV28 and TRBJ1-5, reads DVKVTQSSRYLVKRTGEKVFLECVQDMDHENMFWYRQDPGLGLRLIYFSYDVKMKEKGDIPEGYSVSREKKERFSLILESASTNQTSMYLCASSLRGGYNQPQHFGDGTRLSIL.

The V gene is TRBV7-2, the J gene TRBJ1-2; D not certain. The CDR3 runs to 15 residues. The V end lost 2 bases, the J end lost 0 bases, and 10 bases lay between the germline ends. Germline-derived CDR1 and CDR2 are SGHTA and FQGNSA. The CDR3 region is CASSLTLTTNYGYTF. Written as DNA, the CDR3 is TGTGCCAGCAGCTTAACCTTGACAACTAACTATGGCTACACCTTC.

This rearrangement joins TRBV7-3 to TRBJ2-2, with 8 positions matching TRBD1. The germline gives CDR1 SGHTA, CDR2 FQGTGA. J lost 6 bases, V lost 3 bases, and 3 bases had no gene match. CDR3 size: 14 residues. The CDR3 protein is CASSLAGQAGELFF. The CDR3 coding sequence is TGTGCCAGCAGCTTGGCGGGACAGGCCGGGGAGCTGTTTTTT.

This chain links TRBV25-1 with TRBJ1-2; a weak D match, TRBD1 (6 bases). This CDR3 contains 15 residues. The germline V gene has CDR1 MGHDK and CDR2 SYGVNS. V lost 7 bases, J lost 4 bases, and 19 bases lay in between. CDR3 in DNA: TGTGCCAGCATAGGGCCATTACAGGGCCGCTATGGCTACACCTTC. Protein: CASIGPLQGRYGYTF.

The chain joins TRBV9 to TRBJ1-2; 7 bases match TRBD1. Trimming cost V 4 bases and J 5 bases; bases outside gene matches: 5. The CDR3 runs 13 residues. From germline, CDR1 is SGDLS and CDR2 YYNGEE. The CDR3 region is CASSPRDRYGYTF. CDR3 DNA sequence: TGTGCCAGCAGCCCCCGGGACAGATATGGCTACACCTTC.

The count of this clone is one. The V call is TRBV2, the J call TRBJ1-1; D possibly corresponds to TRBD1 (5 bases). CDR1 and CDR2 from the germline V gene are SNHLY and FYNNEI. The CDR3 contains 15 residues. Trimming left V 6 bases short and J 4 bases short, with 18 bases between. Written as DNA, the CDR3 is TGTGCCAGCAGCCAAAGGGGTGGGGGGACCACTGAAGCTTTCTTT. Translated, it gives CASSQRGGGTTEAFF.

The rearrangement joins TRBV18 to TRBJ1-2, with 12 bases identical to TRBD1. Germline lookup yields CDR1 KGHSH and CDR2 LQKENI. Trimming cost V 1 base and J 4 bases; bases outside gene matches: 7. The length of the CDR3 is 17 residues. The CDR3 protein is CASSPRGQGASSYGYTF. CDR3 nucleotide sequence: TGTGCCAGCTCACCACGGGGACAGGGGGCGAGTTCCTATGGCTACACCTTC.

This chain links TRBV7-9 with TRBJ1-6; 8 bases line up with TRBD1. Germline V gene lookup returns CDR1 SEHNR and CDR2 FQNEAQ (reference sequence). After removal of 8 bases from V and 8 bases from J, the junction contained 5 bases not matched to a gene. The CDR3 has 13 residues. CDR3 nucleotides: TGTGCCAGCGCACAGGGGGTGGATTCACCCCTCCACTTT. Translated, it gives CASAQGVDSPLHF.

V gene TRBV15 combines with J gene TRBJ1-1; D not certain. CDR1 and CDR2 (germline): LNHNV, YYDKDF (reference sequence). Trimming cost V 8 bases and J 2 bases, with 15 bases left between them. This CDR3 has 14 amino acids. Here the CDR3 reads CATSNYGRNTEAFF. CDR3 nucleotide sequence: TGTGCCACCTCTAACTATGGGAGAAACACTGAAGCTTTCTTT.

The chain employs TRBV4-3 and TRBJ2-3; 13 nucleotides line up with TRBD2. V lost 0 bases, J lost 1 base, and 7 bases stayed unmatched. This CDR3 region has 19 residues. Germline loops: CDR1 LGHNA, CDR2 YSLEER. CDR3 sequence (DNA): TGCGCCAGCAGCCAAGAACTAGCGGGGGGGACACAGGGCACAGATACGCAGTATTTT. Its translation is CASSQELAGGTQGTDTQYF.

The chain employs TRBV28 and TRBJ2-7; D may be TRBD2 (6 bases). This CDR3 has 14 residues. In germline, CDR1 is MDHEN, CDR2 SYDVKM. V was cut by 5 bases and J by 4 bases, with 15 bases left in between. In DNA form, the CDR3 reads TGTGCCAGCAGTGTTCGGGACTTGGGTTACGAGCAGTACTTC. It specifies CASSVRDLGYEQYF. Using reference TRBV28 and TRBJ2-7 for the parts outside the CDR3, the full variable domain is DVKVTQSSRYLVKRTGEKVFLECVQDMDHENMFWYRQDPGLGLRLIYFSYDVKMKEKGDIPEGYSVSREKKERFSLILESASTNQTSMYLCASSVRDLGYEQYFGPGTRLTVT.

V and J are TRBV7-8 and TRBJ2-5, with D perhaps TRBD2 (5 bases). Per germline, CDR1 SGHVS and CDR2 FQNEAQ. This CDR3 region has 17 residues. V lost 7 bases to trimming and J lost 2 bases, with 23 bases between them. CDR3 region: CASNHWRVVSGQETQYF. CDR3 coding DNA: TGTGCCAGCAATCATTGGCGGGTCGTGTCGGGACAAGAGACCCAGTACTTC.

Written as DNA, the CDR3 is TGTGCCAGCAGCTTGGAACAGCCGTATAATTCACCCCTCCACTTT. Amino acid sequence: CASSLEQPYNSPLHF. The chain recombines TRBV5-4 with TRBJ1-6, with D unresolved. CDR1 is SGHNT and CDR2 is YYREEE in the germline V gene (reference sequence). This CDR3 spans 15 amino acids. Trimming shortened V by 0 bases and J by 4 bases, and 8 bases separated the two germline ends. Looking up the rest from reference TRBV5-4 and TRBJ1-6 gives the full variable domain: ETGVTQSPTHLIKTRGQQVTLRCSSQSGHNTVSWYQQALGQGPQFIFQYYREEENGRGNFPPRFSGLQFPNYSSELNVNALELDDSALYLCASSLEQPYNSPLHFGNGTRLTVT.

The rearrangement links TRBV7-2 to TRBJ2-6, with TRBD2 as a possible D gene (5 bases). This CDR3 spans 15 amino acids. Trimming shortened V by 5 bases and J by 2 bases, and 10 bases separated the two germline ends. The germline CDR1 and CDR2 sequences are SGHTA and FQGNSA. The CDR3 protein is CASSLGEAGANVLTF. As DNA, the CDR3 is TGTGCCAGCAGCCTCGGGGAAGCTGGGGCCAACGTCCTGACTTTC. Complete variable domain (other parts from reference TRBV7-2 and TRBJ2-6): GAGVSQSPSNKVTEKGKDVELRCDPISGHTALYWYRQSLGQGLEFLIYFQGNSAPDKSGLPSDRFSAERTGGSVSTLTIQRTQQEDSAVYLCASSLGEAGANVLTFGAGSRLTVL.

This sequence joins TRBV7-9 and TRBJ1-1; D gene unclear. The V end lost 2 bases, the J end lost 4 bases, and 14 bases lay between the germline ends. This CDR3 region has 15 residues. CDR1 is SEHNR, CDR2 FQNEAQ, per germline (reference sequence). The CDR3 nucleotides are TGTGCCAGCAGCTTACTTAACCAACCCGGCACTGAAGCTTTCTTT. It is translated as CASSLLNQPGTEAFF.

The chain employs TRBV3-1 (or the pseudogene TRBV3-2) and TRBJ1-5; 10 bases are shared with TRBD1. V gave up 4 bases and J gave up 5 bases; unmatched junction bases: 8. Germline-derived CDR1 and CDR2 are LGHDT and YNNKEL (reference sequence). The CDR3 spans 16 residues. The CDR3 loop reads CASSRGAGQGYQPQHF. CDR3 coding DNA: TGTGCCAGCAGCCGGGGTGCGGGACAGGGGTATCAGCCCCAGCATTTT.

This rearrangement joins TRBV24-1 to TRBJ2-7; D ambiguous. This CDR3 comprises 13 residues. V was pared by 3 bases and J by 3 bases, with 8 bases between. In germline, CDR1 is KGHDR, CDR2 SFDVKD. CDR3 amino acids: CATSDSTGYEQYF. Here the CDR3 DNA reads TGTGCCACCAGTGATAGTACCGGCTACGAGCAGTACTTC.

This chain uses TRBV3-1 (or the pseudogene TRBV3-2) with TRBJ1-2, with D possibly TRBD1 on 5 matching bases. Trimming took off 2 bases at V and 2 bases at J, with 9 bases between the two ends. There are 14 residues in the CDR3. CDR1 is LGHDT and CDR2 is YNNKEL in the germline V gene (reference sequence). CDR3 sequence: CASSQIDSNYGYTF. The CDR3, as DNA: TGTGCCAGCAGCCAAATCGACAGCAACTATGGCTACACCTTC.

The chain links TRBV6-5 to TRBJ1-1; 9 bases line up with TRBD1. Per the germline V gene, CDR1 is MNHEY and CDR2 is SVGAGI. V was pared by 0 bases and J by 8 bases, with 1 base of the junction left unmatched. The CDR3 is 13 residues long. The CDR3 sequence: CASSYSGTGEAFF. CDR3 DNA sequence: TGTGCCAGCAGTTACTCCGGGACAGGGGAAGCTTTCTTT.

The V call is TRBV4-2, the J call TRBJ2-7, with 12 bases identical to TRBD1. The CDR3 consists of 15 residues. The V gene end was trimmed by 5 bases and the J gene end by 5 bases; junction bases not matched to a gene: 7. Germline loops: CDR1 LGHNA, CDR2 YNFKEQ. The CDR3: CASSGMGQGANEQYF. CDR3 bases: TGTGCCAGCAGCGGCATGGGACAGGGGGCGAACGAGCAGTACTTC.

The rearrangement links TRBV5-8 to TRBJ2-7, with D perhaps TRBD1 (6 bases). CDR1 SGHTS and CDR2 YDEGEE come from the germline V gene. V was clipped by 4 bases and J by 7 bases, with 9 bases between them. The CDR3 covers 11 residues. The CDR3 nucleotides read TGTGCCAGCAGCCCCCAGGGGGAGCAGTACTTC. Translated, it gives CASSPQGEQYF.